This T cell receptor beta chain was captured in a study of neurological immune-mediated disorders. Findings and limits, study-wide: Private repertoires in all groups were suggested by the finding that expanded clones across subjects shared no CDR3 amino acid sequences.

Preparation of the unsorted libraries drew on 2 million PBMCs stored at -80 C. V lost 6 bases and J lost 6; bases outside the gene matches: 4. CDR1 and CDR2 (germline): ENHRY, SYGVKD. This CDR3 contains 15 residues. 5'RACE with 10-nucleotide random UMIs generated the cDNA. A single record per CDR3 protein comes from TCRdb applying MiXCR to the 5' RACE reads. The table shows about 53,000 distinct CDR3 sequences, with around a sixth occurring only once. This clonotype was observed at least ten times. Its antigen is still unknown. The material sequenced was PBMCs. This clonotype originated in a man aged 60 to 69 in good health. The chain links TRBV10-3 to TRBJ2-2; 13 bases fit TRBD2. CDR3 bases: TGTGCCATCAGCGGGACTAGCGGGACTTCCGGGGAGCTGTTTTTT. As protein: CAISGTSGTSGELFF.